This passage covers 4 T cell receptor beta chains from one sample sequenced in a study of metastatic and nonmetastatic thyroid tumors. Not a single patient had been given any form of treatment at any point before undergoing thyroid surgery. TCRdb ran MiXCR on the PCR reads. Counted here are over 25,000 clones, around 15% occurring once; the ten biggest clones make up approximately 4.8%. Sequencing was done on a sample of blood. The receptors originated from a female donor with papillary thyroid cancer or a benign thyroid nodule (not recorded which). Some clones in this sample may be carry-over from other donors' samples.

This rearrangement joins TRBV30 to TRBJ2-6, with D possibly matching TRBD1 (6 bases). Trimming stripped 1 base from V and 0 bases from J, with 10 bases between. CDR3 length equals 16 residues. The germline V gene has CDR1 GTSNPN and CDR2 SVGIG (reference sequence). Here the CDR3 reads CAWSEIRGSGANVLTF. DNA of the CDR3: TGTGCCTGGAGTGAGATCAGGGGCTCTGGGGCCAACGTCCTGACTTTC. The variable domain in full, with the rest retrieved from reference TRBV30 and TRBJ2-6, is SQTIHQWPATLVQPVGSPLSLECTVEGTSNPNLYWYRQAAGRGLQLLFYSVGIGQISSEVPQNLSASRPQDRQFILSSKKLLLSDSGFYLCAWSEIRGSGANVLTFGAGSRLTVL.

This clone occurred many times. The chain couples TRBV5-1 to TRBJ2-2, with D possibly matching TRBD2 (5 bases). The V and J ends lost 1 base and 5 bases respectively, with 12 bases between them. The CDR3 covers 15 residues. Germline V gene sequence: CDR1 SGHRS, CDR2 YFSETQ. CDR3 in DNA: TGCGCCAGCAGCTTGCTCCTAGCTGGGACCGGGGAGCTGTTTTTT. This sequence encodes CASSLLLAGTGELFF.

This clone was counted at least ten times. This CDR3 is also generated by other DNA sequences in the sample. The chain employs TRBV2 and TRBJ2-5, with TRBD2 matching 7 bases. The ends lost 8 bases at V and 3 bases at J; junction bases unmatched: 3. In germline, CDR1 is SNHLY, CDR2 FYNNEI. The CDR3 covers 12 residues. This CDR3 reads CASRAGEETQYF. The CDR3 nucleotides are TGTGCCAGCCGGGCGGGGGAAGAGACCCAGTACTTC.

This clone was counted ten times or more. V usage is TRBV19 and J usage is TRBJ1-4, with D possibly matching TRBD1 (5 bases). V was shortened by 3 bases and J by 6 bases, with 11 bases between the two germline ends. The CDR3 runs 14 residues. Germline V gene sequence: CDR1 LNHDA, CDR2 SQIVND (reference sequence). CDR3 sequence: CASSIGGGDEKLFF. For the CDR3, the DNA is TGTGCCAGTAGTATTGGAGGAGGGGATGAAAAACTGTTTTTT.